Described below is a single TCR beta chain sequence and its context. Its target antigen remains unknown. No base quality values were provided; no much bigger clone lies one nucleotide off. The CDR3 holds 16 amino acids from the cysteine to the phenylalanine. Only the CDR3 part of the read is kept: 48 bases, read in frame from the first base. Trimming at the junction amounts to 3 bases on V and 3 bases on J, and the germline ends lie 18 bases apart. CDR1 is given as LGHDT and CDR2 as YNNKEL, both from the germline V gene (reference sequence). The sample is drawn from a study of blood T cell repertoires in COVID-19 (dated by TCRdb to the early 2020s). As for the study more broadly: The collaborator samples originated in the United States, Italy and Spain and spanned the acute and convalescent phases of COVID-19. Deeply sampled blood TCRbeta repertoires from subjects exposed to, actively infected with, or recovered from COVID-19 were included in the dataset. The material from the prospective study consisted of cDNA or gDNA derived from T cells, B-cell-depleted T cells, or PBMCs. The samples were drawn from two sources: the first 160 participants of the ongoing ImmuneRACE study, and 1,254 subjects contributed by 6 global collaborators. Where available, HLA class I and class II types were taken from metadata supplied by the sample provider and were not determined by assay-based typing. The repertoires were released in a freely available public database intended as a resource for research on the immune response to SARS-CoV-2. Sample metadata almost always included a de-identified subject ID, COVID-19 status, age in years and sex. Beyond this particular receptor, the publication reports: Clinical and demographic metadata were provided uncurated, with the amount varying by source and participant.

TCRbeta CDR3 regions were amplified from genomic DNA by means of the immunoSEQ Assay, a bias-controlled multiplex PCR. For the original study's pipeline: Within the assay, amplification of reference gene primers was used to estimate how many nucleated cells each sample contained. Sequence reads were collapsed and filtered to measure the absolute abundance of every unique TCRbeta CDR3 rearrangement. For each sample, productive Simpson clonality was calculated by taking the square root of Simpson's diversity index across productive rearrangements. TCRdb took this table from immuneACCESS and kept in-frame rearrangements with V and J called. Such tables lack part of the clones; where checked against another copy, unresolved V genes explain under half of the gap, and the rest is unexplained. V, J and clone size were drawn from that table, and D and trimming were deduced from the DNA. The sample profile shows about 100,000 clones; 65% to 90% of them were found once. Of the sample, more than 3% falls within the top ten clones.

The collaborating institutions used their own protocols to collect whole blood in K2EDTA tubes. Collaborator samples were shipped for TCRbeta analysis as frozen whole blood, isolated PBMCs, or DNA extracted from either sample type. The sequencing input was peripheral blood. The chain uses TRBV3-1 (or the pseudogene TRBV3-2) and TRBJ2-7; the D gene is perhaps TRBD2, from 5 matching bases. The receptor comes from a man aged 55 to 69 with acute or convalescent COVID-19. The sequence in DNA is TGTGCCAGCAGCCATTGGGGATCGAGCGGCAACTACGAGCAGTACTTC. Translated, it reads CASSHWGSSGNYEQYF.